The 15 T cell receptor beta chains presented below share a single source sample, sequenced in a study of CD8 T cells in Susac syndrome. An input of roughly 0.5 to 1 ug of RNA was subjected to reverse transcription using random hexamers. In TCRdb, the immunoSEQ multiplex PCR reads were re-called with MiXCR into one record per CDR3 protein. Of roughly 200,000 distinct CDR3 sequences listed, about 95% were seen once; the top ten hold approximately 0.094%. The material sequenced was CD4+ T cells from PBMCs. The receptor set was obtained from a human donor in good health.

V and J are TRBV7-9 and TRBJ2-1, with TRBD2 matching 12 bases. V was clipped by 5 bases and J by 7 bases; unmatched bases: 12. The CDR3 consists of 17 residues. Per the germline V gene, CDR1 is SEHNR and CDR2 is FQNEAQ (reference sequence). The CDR3 bases are TGTGCCAGCAGCATTCGTCCTAGCGGGAGGGCCAAAAATGAGCAGTTCTTC. Translating it yields CASSIRPSGRAKNEQFF.

The gene calls are TRBV3-1 and TRBJ2-3, with D tentatively TRBD1 or TRBD2 (6 bases each). CDR3 length: 14 residues. V dropped 0 bases and J dropped 8 bases, with 12 bases sitting between them. The germline CDR1 and CDR2 sequences are LGHDT and YNNKEL (reference sequence). CDR3 amino acids: CASSQDLTGATQYF. DNA for the CDR3: TGTGCCAGCAGCCAAGACTTGACGGGGGCTACGCAGTATTTT.

The chain couples TRBV6-4 to TRBJ1-1, with 9 nucleotides matching TRBD1. The CDR3 covers 13 residues. CDR1 MRHNA and CDR2 SNTAGT come from the germline V gene. Trimming removed 6 bases from V and 11 bases from J; junction bases left unmatched: 10. CDR3 coding DNA: TGTGCCAGCAGCCCCGGGACAGGGCGGGATGCTTTCTTT. Translation gives CASSPGTGRDAFF.

The CDR3 protein is CASSDRRHEKLFF. The CDR3 region has the DNA TGTGCCAGCAGCGATCGAAGACACGAAAAACTGTTTTTT. The chain employs TRBV9 and TRBJ1-4; D is undetermined. V shed 3 bases and J shed 8 bases, with 11 bases lying between them. CDR3 length equals 13 residues. Germline V lookup: CDR1 SGDLS, CDR2 YYNGEE.

This sequence joins TRBV12-3 or TRBV12-4 and TRBJ1-5, with D possibly being TRBD1 (6 bases). V was shortened by 6 bases and J by 5 bases, with 8 bases between the two germline ends. CDR3 length equals 12 residues. The chain's CDR3 is CASRDSYQPQHF. The CDR3 DNA sequence: TGTGCCAGCAGGGACAGTTATCAGCCCCAGCATTTT.

The V and J genes are TRBV9 and TRBJ2-1, with D maybe TRBD2 (5 bases). The CDR3 has 14 residues. Per the germline V gene, CDR1 is SGDLS and CDR2 is YYNGEE. Trimming took 3 bases from V and 9 from J, leaving 16 bases between them. The CDR3 bases are TGTGCCAGCAGCGCAGACCTTGGTGGAGGTGAGCAGTTCTTC. This sequence encodes CASSADLGGGEQFF.

This chain uses TRBV7-9 with TRBJ2-7; D is possibly TRBD1 (5 bases). Germline V gene sequence: CDR1 SEHNR, CDR2 FQNEAQ (reference sequence). V dropped 3 bases and J dropped 9 bases, with 12 bases sitting between them. The CDR3 runs to 12 residues. The CDR3 DNA follows: TGTGCCAGCAGCTTTTCAAGGGGCGTGCAGTACTTC. It is translated as CASSFSRGVQYF.

This clonotype was counted once. The rearrangement joins TRBV5-4 to TRBJ1-2; D possibly corresponds to TRBD1 (5 bases). Trimming left V 3 bases short and J 10 bases short, with 16 bases between. The CDR3 has 13 amino acids. Germline lookup yields CDR1 SGHNT and CDR2 YYREEE (reference sequence). The CDR3 region is CASSSPQVGDYTF. Here the CDR3 DNA reads TGTGCCAGCAGCTCGCCACAGGTTGGGGACTACACCTTC. Combining the CDR3 with reference TRBV5-4 and TRBJ1-2 gives the whole variable domain ETGVTQSPTHLIKTRGQQVTLRCSSQSGHNTVSWYQQALGQGPQFIFQYYREEENGRGNFPPRFSGLQFPNYSSELNVNALELDDSALYLCASSSPQVGDYTFGSGTRLTVV.

The chain couples TRBV4-1 to TRBJ2-3; 7 bases line up with TRBD2. CDR3 length equals 18 residues. V gave up 1 base and J gave up 4 bases; unmatched junction bases: 14. Per germline, CDR1 MGHRA and CDR2 YSYEKL. The CDR3 loop is CASSQGSSGIGRADTQYF. DNA for the CDR3: TGCGCCAGCAGCCAAGGCTCTAGCGGTATAGGCAGGGCAGATACGCAGTATTTT.

This chain links TRBV2 with TRBJ1-2; possible D gene TRBD1, 5 bases. The ends were cut back, 4 bases at V and 6 bases at J, with 18 bases in the middle. Germline-derived CDR1 and CDR2 are SNHLY and FYNNEI. This CDR3 comprises 15 residues. The CDR3 loop reads CASSVAGSGRDGYTF. The DNA of the CDR3 is TGTGCCAGCAGTGTAGCCGGATCAGGGAGGGATGGCTACACCTTC. The full variable domain, in which reference TRBV2 and TRBJ1-2 provide the parts outside the CDR3, is EPEVTQTPSHQVTQMGQEVILRCVPISNHLYFYWYRQILGQKVEFLVSFYNNEISEKSEIFDDQFSVERPDGSNFTLKIRSTKLEDSAMYFCASSVAGSGRDGYTFGSGTRLTVV.

This sequence joins TRBV3-1 and TRBJ2-1; a weak D match, TRBD2 (6 bases). Germline values: CDR1 LGHDT, CDR2 YNNKEL (reference sequence). This CDR3 has 17 amino acids. Trimming took off 1 base at V and 0 bases at J, with 13 bases between the two ends. DNA for the CDR3: TGTGCCAGCAGCCAAGTCCGGGGGTCGAACTCCTACAATGAGCAGTTCTTC. Translating it yields CASSQVRGSNSYNEQFF.

The CDR3 DNA sequence: TGCAGCGTTGAAGCCCTCTTCAATGAGCAGTTCTTC. Translated, it gives CSVEALFNEQFF. The gene calls are TRBV29-1 and TRBJ2-1; D remains ambiguous. CDR1 and CDR2 (germline): SQVTM, ANQGSEA. CDR3 length: 12 amino acids. V was clipped by 1 base and J by 6 bases, with 7 bases between them.

The V and J genes are TRBV7-8 and TRBJ1-6; TRBD1 agrees at 7 bases. CDR1 is SGHVS, CDR2 FQNEAQ, per germline. This CDR3 has 14 residues. V dropped 4 bases and J dropped 10; count of bases not matched to a gene: 7. In nucleotides, the CDR3 is TGTGCCAGCAGCTCTGATCAGGGGGTGTCACCCCTCCACTTT. It is translated as CASSSDQGVSPLHF.

The V gene is TRBV12-3 or TRBV12-4, the J gene TRBJ1-2; 9 nucleotides align to TRBD1. This CDR3 is 15 amino acids long. Trimming at V came to 3 bases and at J to 9 bases, leaving 11 bases not matched to a gene. CDR3 bases: TGTGCCAGCAGTTTGCCCGGCACAGGGGGCCAGCGCTACACCTTC. It codes for CASSLPGTGGQRYTF.

This clonotype showed up just once. The chain employs TRBV7-9 and TRBJ1-2, with TRBD1 matching over 7 bases. CDR1 is SEHNR, CDR2 FQNEAQ, per germline (reference sequence). V gave up 5 bases and J gave up 0 bases; unmatched junction bases: 6. The CDR3 length is 15 residues. CDR3: CASSRVTGTNYGYTF. The DNA of the CDR3 is TGTGCCAGCAGCCGTGTGACAGGGACTAACTATGGCTACACCTTC.